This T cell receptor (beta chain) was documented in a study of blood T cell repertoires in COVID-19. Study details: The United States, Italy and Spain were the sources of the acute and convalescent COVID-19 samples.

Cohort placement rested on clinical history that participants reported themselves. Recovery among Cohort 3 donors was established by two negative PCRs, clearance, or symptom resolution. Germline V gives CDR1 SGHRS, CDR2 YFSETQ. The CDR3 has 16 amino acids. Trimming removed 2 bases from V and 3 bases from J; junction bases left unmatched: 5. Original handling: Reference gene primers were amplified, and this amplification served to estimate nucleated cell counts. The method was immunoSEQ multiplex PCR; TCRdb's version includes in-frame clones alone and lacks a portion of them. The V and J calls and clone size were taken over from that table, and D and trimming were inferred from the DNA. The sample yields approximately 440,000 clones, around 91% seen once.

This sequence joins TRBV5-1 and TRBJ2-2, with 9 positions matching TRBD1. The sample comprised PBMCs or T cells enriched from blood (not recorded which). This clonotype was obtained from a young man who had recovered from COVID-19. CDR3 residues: CASSLRQGVYTGELFF. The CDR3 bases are TGCGCCAGCAGCTTACGACAGGGGGTATACACCGGGGAGCTGTTTTTT.